Below are 15 T cell receptor beta chains sequenced from a single sample in a study of beta chain features in type 1 diabetes. The sequenced template was cDNA made from the entire isolated RNA. The repertoire was sequenced with immunoSEQ multiplex PCR; TCRdb's copy has only in-frame clones and lacks some. The sample holds about 900,000 clones; roughly 15% are singletons and the top ten take 0.023%. Input material: naive CD4+ T cells from blood. These receptors were collected from a woman aged 18 to 35 in good health.

The J gene is TRBJ2-3, the V gene TRBV7-9; D gene uncertain. CDR3 length equals 16 residues. Germline V CDR1 and CDR2: SEHNR, FQNEAQ (reference sequence). Trimming stripped 5 bases from V and 1 base from J, with 16 bases between. The CDR3 DNA reads as TGTGCCAGCAGCCCTTTAGAAAAGCGCCGCACAGATACGCAGTATTTT. This sequence encodes CASSPLEKRRTDTQYF.

The CDR3 sequence is CASSLLGAEYGYTF. CDR3 DNA: TGTGCCAGCAGCTTACTGGGGGCAGAGTATGGCTACACCTTC. The chain joins TRBV7-2 to TRBJ1-2; possible D gene TRBD1, 6 bases. Trimming left V 2 bases short and J 5 bases short, with 12 bases between. The germline CDR1 and CDR2 sequences are SGHTA and FQGNSA. The CDR3 extends over 14 amino acids.

CDR3 in amino acids: CASSFKERTGNTIYF. CDR3 nucleotide sequence: TGTGCCAGCAGCTTTAAGGAACGAACTGGAAACACCATATATTTT. This chain connects TRBV5-6 to TRBJ1-3; D is unresolved. The CDR3 totals 15 residues. V lost 2 bases to trimming and J lost 2 bases, with 11 bases between them. CDR1 and CDR2 (germline): SGHDT, YYEEEE.

This clone has a handful of counts. The chain links TRBV6-5 to TRBJ1-2; D is perhaps TRBD1 (5 bases). Between the trimmed V and J ends, which lost 6 bases and 8 bases, there was a span of 22 bases. From germline, CDR1 is MNHEY and CDR2 SVGAGI. The CDR3 has 15 amino acids. CDR3 in amino acids: CASSKTGQSQHGYTF. CDR3 in DNA: TGTGCCAGCAGCAAGACTGGACAAAGCCAACACGGCTACACCTTC.

J is TRBJ1-1 and V is TRBV18; D uncertain. Germline V gene lookup returns CDR1 KGHSH and CDR2 LQKENI. The ends were cut back, 2 bases at V and 0 bases at J, with 7 bases in the middle. There are 14 residues in the CDR3. The CDR3 protein is CASSPKGLNTEAFF. The CDR3 nucleotides read TGTGCCAGCTCACCAAAGGGCCTGAACACTGAAGCTTTCTTT.

The chain joins TRBV7-8 to TRBJ2-4; 7 bases line up with TRBD1. The CDR3 spans 13 residues. Germline V gene sequence: CDR1 SGHVS, CDR2 FQNEAQ. Trimming at V came to 5 bases and at J to 5 bases, leaving 3 bases not matched to a gene. CDR3 in DNA: TGTGCCAGCAGCCGTGGACAGGAAAACATTCAGTACTTC. Amino acid sequence: CASSRGQENIQYF. The full variable domain, rest sourced from reference TRBV7-8 and TRBJ2-4, is GAGVSQSPRYKVAKRGQDVALRCDPISGHVSLFWYQQALGQGPEFLTYFQNEAQLDKSGLPSDRFFAERPEGSVSTLKIQRTQQEDSAVYLCASSRGQENIQYFGAGTRLSVL.

The chain recombines TRBV6-5 with TRBJ2-4, with D possibly being TRBD1 or TRBD2 (5 bases each). CDR3 length: 11 amino acids. From germline, CDR1 is MNHEY and CDR2 SVGAGI. Deletions cut 6 bases from V and 8 bases from J, with 8 bases between. The CDR3 protein is CASRRGDIQYF. CDR3 coding DNA: TGTGCCAGCAGGAGGGGAGACATTCAGTACTTC.

V is TRBV7-2 and J is TRBJ2-2; no clear D gene. Germline assignment: CDR1 SGHTA and CDR2 FQGNSA. CDR3 length: 15 residues. V was shortened by 1 base and J by 4 bases, with 10 bases between the two germline ends. The CDR3 DNA reads TGTGCCAGCAGCTTAGATCGCCCAATCACCGGGGAGCTGTTTTTT. Amino acids: CASSLDRPITGELFF.

This clone appeared a few times. The chain combines TRBV4-3 with TRBJ1-1; 7 bases agree with TRBD1. CDR1 LGHNA and CDR2 YSLEER come from the germline V gene. The V and J ends lost 4 bases and 5 bases, in that order; junction bases with no gene match: 10. CDR3 size: 15 residues. CDR3 sequence: CASSPRQGGSTEAFF. The CDR3 DNA is TGCGCCAGCAGCCCCCGACAGGGAGGATCGACTGAAGCTTTCTTT.

The chain joins TRBV29-1 to TRBJ2-2; TRBD1 matches at 7 bases. The CDR3 covers 15 residues. The V gene's germline CDR1 is SQVTM and CDR2 ANQGSEA. After removal of 4 bases from V and 6 bases from J, the junction contained 11 bases not matched to a gene. For the CDR3, the DNA is TGCAGCGTTGGCCCTAGACAGGGAAAGTCCGGGGAGCTGTTTTTT. Its translation is CSVGPRQGKSGELFF.

The chain links TRBV18 to TRBJ2-5; 11 bases are shared with TRBD1. Germline V gene lookup returns CDR1 KGHSH and CDR2 LQKENI. After removal of 0 bases from V and 4 bases from J, the junction contained 1 base not matched to a gene. This CDR3 contains 15 residues. This CDR3 reads CASSPPGTGGETQYF. The CDR3 nucleotides are TGTGCCAGCTCACCACCCGGGACAGGGGGAGAGACCCAGTACTTC. The variable domain in full, with the rest retrieved from reference TRBV18 and TRBJ2-5, is NAGVMQNPRHLVRRRGQEARLRCSPMKGHSHVYWYRQLPEEGLKFMVYLQKENIIDESGMPKERFSAEFPKEGPSILRIQQVVRGDSAAYFCASSPPGTGGETQYFGPGTRLLVL.

This clone turned up a few times. The chain couples TRBV10-3 to TRBJ2-4, with 8 bases aligning to TRBD1. CDR3 length: 14 residues. The germline V gene encodes CDR1 ENHRY and CDR2 SYGVKD. Trimming at V came to 0 bases and at J to 8 bases, leaving 3 bases not matched to a gene. CDR3 coding DNA: TGTGCCATCAGTGAGTCGACAGGGGTAGACATTCAGTACTTC. The encoded protein is CAISESTGVDIQYF.

The sample holds a few counts of this clone. The genes are TRBV5-1 and TRBJ2-7; 9 positions agree with TRBD2. Germline assignment: CDR1 SGHRS and CDR2 YFSETQ. Trimming cost V 6 bases and J 3 bases; bases outside gene matches: 13. CDR3 length equals 16 residues. The CDR3 sequence: CASIVSWTSENYEQYF. The CDR3, as DNA: TGCGCCAGCATCGTGAGTTGGACTAGCGAGAACTACGAGCAGTACTTC.

The chain combines TRBV9 with TRBJ2-1; D remains ambiguous. The germline gives CDR1 SGDLS, CDR2 YYNGEE. V lost 1 base to trimming and J lost 4 bases, with 6 bases between them. CDR3 length: 13 residues. Written as DNA, the CDR3 is TGTGCCAGCAGCGTACAGGTTTACAATGAGCAGTTCTTC. Its translation: CASSVQVYNEQFF.

A few counts support this clone. This chain uses TRBV27 with TRBJ2-3, with 9 bases matching TRBD1. The germline gives CDR1 MNHEY, CDR2 SMNVEV (reference sequence). J gave up 4 bases and V 5 bases, and 7 bases lay outside the gene matches. CDR3 length equals 15 residues. CDR3 bases: TGTGCCAGCAGTCCTGGGACAGGGTATTCAGATACGCAGTATTTT. Encoded protein: CASSPGTGYSDTQYF.